Below are 18 T cell receptor beta chains sequenced from a single sample in a study of cytomegalovirus exposure and HLA in healthy donors. 13 Jbeta primers and 60 Vbeta primers were used for the PCR. TCRdb's table, derived via immunoSEQ multiplex PCR, lists solely in-frame clones and lacks some. The profile covers 130,000 to 150,000 clones, with 82% appearing a single time and more than 3% taken by the ten largest. Sequenced input: PBMCs. All receptors come from a male donor in good health and CMV-seronegative.

This clone was seen a single time. The rearrangement links TRBV6-5 to TRBJ1-1; D is uncertain. The CDR3 runs 15 residues. Trimming took off 6 bases at V and 1 base at J, with 15 bases between the two ends. Germline loops: CDR1 MNHEY, CDR2 SVGAGI. The CDR3 protein is CASSRNGRGNTEAFF. CDR3 sequence (DNA): TGTGCCAGCAGCCGAAATGGCCGGGGGAACACTGAAGCTTTCTTT.

This chain links TRBV7-2 with TRBJ2-7; D gene uncertain. The CDR3 loop spans 17 amino acids. Germline V CDR1 and CDR2: SGHTA, FQGNSA. V lost 1 base and J 2 bases, leaving 18 bases between the germline ends. CDR3 sequence: CASSLVRQTYLAYEQYF. The DNA for the CDR3 is TGTGCCAGCAGCTTAGTCCGGCAGACGTACCTAGCCTACGAGCAGTACTTC.

This rearrangement joins TRBV15 to TRBJ1-2; TRBD1 aligns across 7 bases. The length of the CDR3 is 13 residues. V trimming: 3 bases; J trimming: 7 bases; junction bases outside the gene matches: 5. CDR1 and CDR2 from the germline V gene are LNHNV and YYDKDF (reference sequence). CDR3 sequence: CATSSRNRGGYTF. The CDR3 bases are TGTGCCACCAGCAGCCGAAACAGGGGTGGCTACACCTTC. Filled out from reference TRBV15 and TRBJ1-2, the complete variable domain reads DAMVIQNPRYQVTQFGKPVTLSCSQTLNHNVMYWYQQKSSQAPKLLFHYYDKDFNNEADTPDNFQSRRPNTSFCFLDIRSPGLGDTAMYLCATSSRNRGGYTFGSGTRLTVV.

The gene calls are TRBV27 and TRBJ2-3, with 7 bases lining up with TRBD1. V lost 2 bases and J lost 6; bases outside the gene matches: 11. The CDR3 is 16 residues long. Germline CDR1 and CDR2: MNHEY and SMNVEV (reference sequence). The CDR3: CASSLEGARRRDTQYF. The CDR3 region has the DNA TGTGCCAGCAGTTTAGAGGGGGCTAGAAGAAGGGATACGCAGTATTTT.

The rearrangement links TRBV7-9 to TRBJ1-4; maybe TRBD1 (5 bases). The CDR3 is 14 residues long. The germline V gene has CDR1 SEHNR and CDR2 FQNEAQ (reference sequence). Trimming shortened V by 5 bases and J by 3 bases, and 10 bases separated the two germline ends. The CDR3 here is CASSRVGANEKLFF. CDR3 coding DNA: TGTGCCAGCAGCCGGGTAGGGGCTAATGAAAAACTGTTTTTT.

This clone was recorded only once. One end of the junction does not line up with germline, which may come from a read error. The genes are TRBV7-9 and TRBJ2-7, with TRBD2 identical over 10 bases. This CDR3 is built from 15 residues. Germline CDR1 SEHNR, CDR2 FQNEAQ (reference sequence). The CDR3: CSSSSRLAGLYEQYF. As DNA, the CDR3 is TGTTCCAGCAGCTCTCGACTAGCGGGTCTGTACGAGCAGTACTTC.

This clone has a single count. The chain links TRBV4-2 to TRBJ2-5; the match to TRBD1 covers 8 bases. The better agreement between TRBJ2-7 and the DNA end casts doubt on the J call. The CDR3 length is 15 residues. Germline V gene data show CDR1 as LGHNA and CDR2 as YNFKEQ. This CDR3 is CASSPQTGAFYEQYF. The CDR3, as DNA: TGTGCCAGCAGCCCCCAGACAGGGGCGTTCTACGAGCAGTACTTC.

This clone was recorded only once. This chain joins TRBV19 and TRBJ2-7, with D perhaps TRBD2 (5 bases). CDR1 and CDR2 (germline): LNHDA, SQIVND (reference sequence). V gave up 3 bases and J gave up 0 bases, with 12 bases separating them. This CDR3 is built from 15 residues. This chain's CDR3 is CASSMGSTSSYEQYF. DNA of the CDR3: TGTGCCAGTAGTATGGGCTCAACTAGCTCCTACGAGCAGTACTTC. Full variable domain (remainder filled in from reference TRBV19 and TRBJ2-7): DGGITQSPKYLFRKEGQNVTLSCEQNLNHDAMYWYRQDPGQGLRLIYYSQIVNDFQKGDIAEGYSVSREKKESFPLTVTSAQKNPTAFYLCASSMGSTSSYEQYFGPGTRLTVT.

This clone was found once. The chain links TRBV27 to TRBJ2-5; 10 bases agree with TRBD2. J was trimmed by 5 bases and V by 10 bases; bases with no gene match: 10. Germline loops: CDR1 MNHEY, CDR2 SMNVEV (reference sequence). The CDR3 has 14 residues. CDR3 nucleotides: TGTGCCACCGCCTCGGGACTAGCGTGGGAGACCCAGTACTTC. Translated, it gives CATASGLAWETQYF.

The chain recombines TRBV7-9 with TRBJ2-1, with D maybe TRBD2 (5 bases). Germline V gene lookup returns CDR1 SEHNR and CDR2 FQNEAQ (reference sequence). The CDR3 runs to 13 residues. Trimming removed 11 bases from V and 3 bases from J, with 14 bases in between. The CDR3, as DNA: TGTGCCCTTTGGGAGACGGGCTACAATGAGCAGTTCTTC. Translated: CALWETGYNEQFF.

Only one count was recorded for this clone. V gene TRBV6-5 combines with J gene TRBJ1-2; 11 nucleotides line up with TRBD1. J was trimmed by 8 bases and V by 0 bases; bases with no gene match: 8. This CDR3 region has 16 residues. In germline, CDR1 is MNHEY, CDR2 SVGAGI. The CDR3 coding sequence is TGTGCCAGCAGTTACTCGTGGACAGGGGGCGGGAAGGGCTACACCTTC. Translation gives CASSYSWTGGGKGYTF.

V is TRBV5-1 and J is TRBJ1-4, with TRBD1 as a possible D gene (5 bases). This CDR3 is 12 amino acids long. Germline CDR1 SGHRS, CDR2 YFSETQ. V lost 5 bases and J 6 bases, leaving 8 bases between the germline ends. This chain's CDR3 is CASSKTDEKLFF. The CDR3 DNA reads TGCGCCAGCAGTAAGACAGATGAAAAACTGTTTTTT.

The J gene is TRBJ2-1, the V gene TRBV19; TRBD2 aligns across 9 bases. Trimming at V came to 4 bases and at J to 6 bases, leaving 10 bases not matched to a gene. CDR3 length equals 16 residues. CDR1 and CDR2 (germline): LNHDA, SQIVND (reference sequence). CDR3 coding DNA: TGTGCCAGTAGTACCCCCTCGCGGGGGGGCTCCAATGAGCAGTTCTTC. Protein: CASSTPSRGGSNEQFF.

This chain joins TRBV19 and TRBJ1-1; D unresolved. V lost 4 bases and J lost 4, with 13 bases in between. Per germline, CDR1 LNHDA and CDR2 SQIVND (reference sequence). CDR3 length: 14 amino acids. Here the CDR3 reads CASSTSEVGTEAFF. In DNA, the CDR3 is TGTGCCAGTAGTACCTCGGAGGTTGGCACTGAAGCTTTCTTT.

The chain recombines TRBV18 with TRBJ1-5; weak D call: TRBD1 (6 bases). This CDR3 region has 16 residues. Germline lookup yields CDR1 KGHSH and CDR2 LQKENI. V dropped 3 bases and J dropped 6 bases, with 18 bases sitting between them. The CDR3 DNA follows: TGTGCCAGCTCACCCGAGATGGGGGCCCTGCCTCAGCCCCAGCATTTT. Translation gives CASSPEMGALPQPQHF.

This clone was seen once. The V call is TRBV7-2, the J call TRBJ2-1; a possible D gene is TRBD2 (6 bases). CDR1 is SGHTA, CDR2 FQGNSA, per germline. The CDR3 runs 15 residues. Trimming left V 5 bases short and J 5 bases short, with 16 bases between. The CDR3 DNA sequence: TGTGCCAGCAGCCTATTCGGGACTCTGAACAATGAGCAGTTCTTC. It yields the protein CASSLFGTLNNEQFF. The entire variable domain, with the rest obtained from reference TRBV7-2 and TRBJ2-1, is as follows: GAGVSQSPSNKVTEKGKDVELRCDPISGHTALYWYRQSLGQGLEFLIYFQGNSAPDKSGLPSDRFSAERTGGSVSTLTIQRTQQEDSAVYLCASSLFGTLNNEQFFGPGTRLTVL.

For the CDR3, the DNA is TGTGCCAGCAGTTCCGAGGGGAGGGGGCAGTACTTC. The encoded protein is CASSSEGRGQYF. The gene calls are TRBV27 and TRBJ2-7, with 7 nucleotides matching TRBD2. The CDR3 is 12 amino acids. Germline V CDR1 and CDR2: MNHEY, SMNVEV (reference sequence). V lost 4 bases, J lost 9 bases, and 6 bases stayed unmatched.

As concerns this clone: The same CDR3 can be traced to other DNA sequences in this sample. The V gene is TRBV15, the J gene TRBJ2-7; 10 positions match TRBD1. Per germline, CDR1 LNHNV and CDR2 YYDKDF (reference sequence). There are 15 residues in the CDR3. After removal of 3 bases from V and 3 bases from J, the junction contained 5 bases not matched to a gene. The CDR3 DNA follows: TGTGCCACCAGCAGCCCGGGACAGGGGATCTACGAGCAGTACTTC. This sequence encodes CATSSPGQGIYEQYF.